The 4 T cell receptor beta chains below come from one sample, sequenced in a study of T cell responses to AZD1222 COVID-19 vaccine. This table comes from immunoSEQ multiplex PCR, and its TCRdb copy is limited to in-frame clones, with some not included. Of 90,000 to 120,000 clones in the sample, about 86% were seen once. Source: peripheral blood, taken on day 0 of AZD1222 vaccination. The receptors derive from an adult in good health.

This sequence joins TRBV19 and TRBJ2-5; tentative D call: TRBD2 (5 bases). Germline values: CDR1 LNHDA, CDR2 SQIVND (reference sequence). V gave up 3 bases and J gave up 4 bases, with 15 bases separating them. The CDR3 extends over 15 amino acids. Here the CDR3 reads CASSMKGYGGETQYF. CDR3 nucleotides: TGTGCCAGTAGTATGAAAGGGTACGGAGGAGAGACCCAGTACTTC.

This chain connects TRBV7-9 to TRBJ1-6; D ambiguous. Germline V gene data show CDR1 as SEHNR and CDR2 as FQNEAQ (reference sequence). This CDR3 has 14 amino acids. Trimming left V 1 base short and J 3 bases short, with 4 bases between. The CDR3 spells CASSLGNYNSPLHF. For the CDR3, the DNA is TGTGCCAGCAGCTTAGGGAACTATAATTCACCCCTCCACTTT. The full variable domain, its missing parts supplied by reference TRBV7-9 and TRBJ1-6, is DTGVSQNPRHKITKRGQNVTFRCDPISEHNRLYWYRQTLGQGPEFLTYFQNEAQLEKSRLLSDRFSAERPKGSFSTLEIQRTEQGDSAMYLCASSLGNYNSPLHFGNGTRLTVT.

The V and J genes are TRBV6-2 or TRBV6-3 and TRBJ2-3, with 15 bases identical to TRBD2. The J segment lost 3 bases and the V segment lost 2 bases, leaving 15 bases of the junction unmatched. From germline, CDR1 is MNHEY and CDR2 SVGEGT. CDR3 size: 21 residues. The CDR3 spells CASSYPKGLAGGRRGTDTQYF. The CDR3 DNA reads TGTGCCAGCAGTTACCCTAAGGGACTAGCGGGGGGCCGCCGGGGGACAGATACGCAGTATTTT.

This clone was observed once. The chain carries TRBV28 and TRBJ1-1, with unresolved D. Germline V gene data show CDR1 as MDHEN and CDR2 as SYDVKM. V lost 5 bases to trimming and J lost 7 bases, with 17 bases between them. The CDR3 contains 14 residues. CDR3 coding DNA: TGTGCCAGCAGTCTTACCCCGGGATTGGGTGAAGCTTTCTTT. It yields the protein CASSLTPGLGEAFF.